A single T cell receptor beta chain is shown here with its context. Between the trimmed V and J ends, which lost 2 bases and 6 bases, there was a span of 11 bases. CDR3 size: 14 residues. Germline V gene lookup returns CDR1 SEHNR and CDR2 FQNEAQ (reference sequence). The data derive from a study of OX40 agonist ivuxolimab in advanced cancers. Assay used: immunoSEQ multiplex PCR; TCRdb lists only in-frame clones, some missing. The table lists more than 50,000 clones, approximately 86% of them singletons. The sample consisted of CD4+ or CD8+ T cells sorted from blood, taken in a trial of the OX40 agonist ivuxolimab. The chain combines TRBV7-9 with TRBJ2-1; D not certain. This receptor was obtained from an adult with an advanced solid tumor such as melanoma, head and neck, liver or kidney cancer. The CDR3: CASSLNGGSNEQFF. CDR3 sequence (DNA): TGTGCCAGCAGCTTAAACGGCGGAAGCAATGAGCAGTTCTTC. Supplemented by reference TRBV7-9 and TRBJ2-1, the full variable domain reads DTGVSQNPRHKITKRGQNVTFRCDPISEHNRLYWYRQTLGQGPEFLTYFQNEAQLEKSRLLSDRFSAERPKGSFSTLEIQRTEQGDSAMYLCASSLNGGSNEQFFGPGTRLTVL.